This T cell receptor (beta chain) is drawn from a study of OX40 agonist ivuxolimab in advanced cancers. Study context: Patients undergoing dose escalation presented with hepatocellular carcinoma, melanoma, renal cell or head and neck cancer.

This clone was seen a single time. Its cognate antigen is unknown. Measured with immunoSEQ multiplex PCR; TCRdb has only the in-frame clones, and not every one. Of under 50,000 clones listed, roughly 79% are singletons. Study-level points and caveats: Low levels of normalized T-cell clonal expansion also appeared in some nonresponders. Expanded clones were, on average, more numerous among CD8+ T cells than CD4+.

In germline, CDR1 is MNHNS, CDR2 SASEGT. Trimming took 4 bases from V and 4 from J, leaving 8 bases between them. The CDR3 has 13 residues. This chain uses TRBV6-1 with TRBJ1-3, with a tentative D call TRBD1 (5 bases). The material sequenced was CD4+ or CD8+ T cells sorted from blood, taken in a trial of the OX40 agonist ivuxolimab. The TCR originated in an adult with an advanced solid tumor such as melanoma, head and neck, liver or kidney cancer. The chain's CDR3 is CASSAGTGNTIYF. The CDR3 nucleotides are TGTGCCAGCAGTGCAGGGACCGGAAACACCATATATTTT.